These T cell receptor beta chains were read from a single sample in a study of neoadjuvant anti-PD-1 for oral cavity cancer. Clones were read by immunoSEQ multiplex PCR, and TCRdb kept only the in-frame ones, dropping some. The repertoire includes over 65,000 clones, 70% to 90% of them detected once, and roughly 3.5% sits in the top ten. The sample consisted of PBMCs, taken after nivolumab (anti-PD-1) treatment. These receptors were collected from a person between 40 and 85 years old with oral cavity squamous cell carcinoma. CDR3s include the opening cysteine and the closing phenylalanine or tryptophan. D genes are given only for firm matches. Some rows have no size entry. The others give once, few or many, or a class for an expanded clone.

V	length	J	D	size	CDR3	DNA
TRBV29-1	14	TRBJ1-2	TRBD1	-	CSGGQGIEESGYTF	TGCAGCGGGGGACAGGGGATTGAGGAAAGTGGCTACACCTTC
TRBV7-2	17	TRBJ1-2	TRBD1	-	CASSLAWGGQVYYGYTF	TGTGCCAGCAGCTTAGCGTGGGGAGGACAGGTTTACTATGGCTACACCTTC
TRBV2	14	TRBJ2-7	-	-	CASSLGRGTYEQYF	TGTGCCAGCAGTTTGGGCAGGGGAACCTACGAGCAGTACTTC
TRBV7-2	13	TRBJ2-4	TRBD1	-	CASSWDSKNIQYF	TGTGCCAGCAGCTGGGACAGTAAAAACATTCAGTACTTC
TRBV7-9	13	TRBJ2-7	TRBD2	-	CASSLGLAGEQYF	TGTGCCAGCAGCTTAGGACTAGCTGGAGAGCAGTACTTC
TRBV10-1	11	TRBJ2-4	TRBD2	-	CASSDGGGQYF	TGCGCCAGCAGTGATGGGGGGGGACAGTACTTC
TRBV11-2	14	TRBJ1-1	-	-	CASIHRAANTEAFF	TGTGCCAGCATCCACCGGGCGGCAAACACTGAAGCTTTCTTT
TRBV29-1	14	TRBJ1-2	TRBD1	-	CSADLTGQNYGYTF	TGCAGTGCTGACCTGACAGGGCAAAACTATGGCTACACCTTC
TRBV5-6	13	TRBJ1-2	-	once	CASSEGLGMSYTF	TGTGCCAGCAGCGAGGGACTGGGTATGAGCTACACCTTC
TRBV9	15	TRBJ2-3	TRBD2	-	CASSVAPSGADTQYF	TGTGCCAGCAGCGTAGCCCCTAGCGGGGCAGATACGCAGTATTTT
TRBV5-1	13	TRBJ2-7	-	-	CASSLTSDYEQYF	TGCGCCAGCAGTTTGACCTCCGACTACGAGCAGTACTTC
TRBV19	16	TRBJ2-1	-	-	CASSISGLETYNEQFF	TGTGCCAGTAGTATCTCCGGACTGGAAACTTACAATGAGCAGTTCTTC
TRBV10-3	17	TRBJ2-1	TRBD2	-	CAISQISLAGGGNEQFF	TGTGCCATCAGCCAGATATCCCTAGCGGGAGGAGGTAATGAGCAGTTCTTC
TRBV5-1	14	TRBJ2-5	-	-	CASSEPGPQETQYF	TGCGCCAGCAGCGAGCCGGGCCCACAAGAGACCCAGTACTTC
TRBV5-1	15	TRBJ2-1	-	-	CASSLGDPGVNEQFF	TGCGCCAGCAGCTTGGGAGATCCAGGGGTCAATGAGCAGTTCTTC
TRBV11-2	13	TRBJ2-7	-	-	CASSIGSLYEQYF	TGTGCCAGCAGCATCGGGTCCCTCTACGAGCAGTACTTC
TRBV11-2	15	TRBJ1-3	-	-	CASSPLDSSGNTIYF	TGTGCCAGCAGCCCGCTGGACAGCTCTGGAAACACCATATATTTT
TRBV2	12	TRBJ1-4	TRBD1	-	CANGQGGEKLFF	TGTGCCAACGGACAGGGCGGTGAAAAACTGTTTTTT
TRBV5-1	14	TRBJ2-7	-	-	CASSLGQGFNEQYF	TGCGCCAGCAGCTTGGGCCAGGGGTTCAACGAGCAGTACTTC
TRBV19	11	TRBJ2-3	-	-	CASSMLDTQYF	TGTGCCAGTAGTATGCTAGATACGCAGTATTTT
TRBV6-6	15	TRBJ1-5	-	-	CASSYKGRSDQPQHF	TGTGCCAGCAGTTACAAGGGACGGTCCGATCAGCCCCAGCATTTT
TRBV6-1	17	TRBJ1-4	-	-	CASSEAGQGFLNEKLFF	TGTGCCAGCAGTGAAGCGGGGCAAGGATTCCTTAATGAAAAACTGTTTTTT
TRBV4-1	15	TRBJ1-4	TRBD1	once	CASSQGTGAFEKLFF	TGCGCCAGCAGCCAAGGGACAGGGGCTTTTGAAAAACTGTTTTTT
TRBV19	14	TRBJ2-7	TRBD2	-	CASSTTSGSSEQYF	TGTGCCAGTAGTACGACTAGCGGGAGTAGCGAGCAGTACTTC
TRBV10-3	15	TRBJ1-1	-	-	CATSDVDRPDTEAFF	TGTGCCACCTCAGACGTGGACAGACCAGACACTGAAGCTTTCTTT
TRBV5-8	11	TRBJ1-2	-	-	CASSLLTGYTF	TGTGCCAGCAGCCTCCTTACCGGCTACACCTTC
TRBV7-7	15	TRBJ2-7	-	once	CASSARGHTAYEQYF	TGTGCTAGCAGCGCTAGGGGACATACCGCCTACGAGCAGTACTTC
TRBV30	11	TRBJ2-1	-	-	CAWSRRSEQFF	TGTGCCTGGAGTAGAAGATCGGAGCAGTTCTTC
TRBV6-5	13	TRBJ1-2	-	-	CASSYPGGRGYTF	TGTGCCAGCAGTTACCCGGGGGGTCGGGGCTACACCTTC
TRBV10-1	14	TRBJ2-2	TRBD2	-	CASSPGLADGELFF	TGCGCCAGCAGCCCCGGACTAGCGGACGGGGAGCTGTTTTTT
TRBV30	13	TRBJ1-5	TRBD1	-	CAWSPQGEQPQHF	TGTGCCTGGAGTCCCCAGGGGGAACAGCCCCAGCATTTT
TRBV4-1	18	TRBJ2-7	-	-	CASSQDGRRGGQATQQYF	TGCGCCAGCAGCCAAGATGGGCGACGGGGGGGACAGGCTACGCAGCAGTACTTC
TRBV10-3	13	TRBJ2-5	-	-	CATSRQRGETQYF	TGTGCCACCTCCCGACAGAGGGGAGAGACCCAGTACTTC
TRBV11-1	11	TRBJ2-1	-	once	CASSRGNEQFF	TGTGCCAGCAGCCGGGGCAATGAGCAGTTCTTC
TRBV28	14	TRBJ1-3	-	-	CASSPQGSGNTIYF	TGTGCCAGCAGTCCTCAGGGCTCTGGAAACACCATATATTTT
TRBV10-1	13	TRBJ2-1	TRBD1	-	CASSERTGMEQFF	TGCGCCAGCAGTGAGCGGACAGGGATGGAGCAGTTCTTC
TRBV25-1	12	TRBJ2-4	TRBD1	-	CASLGHRGIQYF	TGTGCCAGCCTGGGACACAGGGGCATTCAGTACTTC
TRBV7-2	14	TRBJ2-5	-	-	CASSLRLGVETQYF	TGTGCCAGCAGCCTCCGGCTGGGGGTAGAGACCCAGTACTTC
TRBV5-1	15	TRBJ1-4	-	-	CASSFGQGGNEKLFF	TGCGCCAGCAGCTTCGGGCAGGGCGGTAATGAAAAACTGTTTTTT
TRBV5-1	16	TRBJ2-3	TRBD2	-	CASSPMGGLATDTQYF	TGCGCCAGCAGCCCGATGGGGGGACTAGCAACAGATACGCAGTATTTT
TRBV7-2	14	TRBJ2-2	-	-	CASSLYEGAGELFF	TGTGCCAGCAGCTTATATGAAGGGGCCGGGGAGCTGTTTTTT
TRBV9	15	TRBJ2-1	TRBD2	-	CASSAGLASYNEQFF	TGTGCCAGCAGCGCAGGACTAGCCTCTTACAATGAGCAGTTCTTC
TRBV10-3	17	TRBJ1-5	TRBD1	-	CAISDPGGPYSNQPQHF	TGTGCCATCAGTGACCCAGGGGGTCCCTATAGCAATCAGCCCCAGCATTTT
TRBV4-2	16	TRBJ2-7	TRBD2	-	CASSPLVGGRTYEQYF	TGTGCCAGCAGCCCTTTAGTTGGCGGGAGGACCTACGAGCAGTACTTC
TRBV5-6	14	TRBJ2-3	-	-	CASSFSVAADTQYF	TGTGCCAGCAGCTTTTCGGTAGCGGCAGATACGCAGTATTTT
TRBV27	14	TRBJ1-3	TRBD1	-	CASRPTGLGNTIYF	TGTGCCAGCAGACCGACAGGGCTTGGAAACACCATATATTTT
TRBV28	15	TRBJ2-1	TRBD2	-	CASSTSGLADNEQFF	TGTGCCAGCAGTACATCGGGACTAGCAGACAATGAGCAGTTCTTC
TRBV5-4	13	TRBJ1-4	-	once	CASSLGRNEKLFF	TGTGCCAGCAGCTTGGGTAGAAATGAAAAACTGTTTTTT
TRBV19	15	TRBJ2-1	TRBD1	-	CASSHIPGQGNEQFF	TGTGCCAGTAGCCATATTCCGGGACAGGGGAATGAGCAGTTCTTC
TRBV10-1	13	TRBJ2-1	-	-	CASSVSGVREQFF	TGCGCCAGCAGTGTTTCGGGAGTTCGTGAGCAGTTCTTC
TRBV5-5	12	TRBJ1-2	-	-	CASSLDRYGYTF	TGTGCCAGCAGCTTGGATCGATATGGCTACACCTTC
TRBV7-9	12	TRBJ1-1	-	-	CASSPRDGEAFF	TGTGCCAGCAGCCCGCGGGACGGTGAAGCTTTCTTT
TRBV28	14	TRBJ1-4	TRBD1	-	CASVTSGQGKKLFF	TGTGCCAGCGTTACCTCGGGACAGGGGAAAAAACTGTTTTTT
TRBV5-1	15	TRBJ2-1	-	-	CASSLETAAYNEQFF	TGCGCCAGCAGCTTGGAGACGGCGGCTTACAATGAGCAGTTCTTC
TRBV25-1	11	TRBJ1-1	-	-	CASSHGTEAFF	TGTGCCAGCAGTCATGGGACTGAAGCTTTCTTT
TRBV9	14	TRBJ2-7	TRBD2	-	CASSALAGSYEQYF	TGTGCCAGCAGCGCCTTAGCGGGCTCCTACGAGCAGTACTTC
TRBV2	14	TRBJ2-7	-	-	CASSSEGGVYEQYF	TGTGCCAGCAGCTCGGAGGGGGGGGTCTACGAGCAGTACTTC